This TCR beta chain was recorded in a study of T-cell reconstitution after alpha-beta-depleted transplantation in children. Preparation of the TCRbeta library involved a method that used unique molecular identifiers. TCRdb re-called the PCR reads with MiXCR, one entry per CDR3 protein. This table has 190,000 or so distinct CDR3 sequences, 6.5% to 7.5% appearing once. This clonotype was counted between two and nine times. This material consisted of PBMCs from the stem cell graft donor, taken from the stem cell graft. The TCR was taken from a human donor who donated a stem cell graft to a child with Wiskott-Aldrich syndrome.

DNA for the CDR3: TGTGCCTGGAGTTTCGGGACTCAAGTTTACGAGCAGTACTTC. Its protein is CAWSFGTQVYEQYF. The chain combines TRBV30 with TRBJ2-7, with D possibly matching TRBD2 (6 bases). The V gene's germline CDR1 is GTSNPN and CDR2 SVGIG (reference sequence). The V end was cut by 2 bases, the J end by 4 bases, with 15 bases between. The CDR3 runs 14 residues.